This TCR beta chain was captured by sequencing in a study of T-cell reconstitution after alpha-beta-depleted transplantation in children. The V gene's germline CDR1 is MNHEY and CDR2 SVGEGT. The CDR3 runs to 18 residues. With 6 bases removed from V and 1 base from J, the gap between germline ends came to 22 bases. Unique molecular identifiers were built into the TCRbeta library. TCRdb analysed the PCR reads with MiXCR anew, one entry per CDR3 protein. The data contain 360,000 or so distinct CDR3 sequences, over 20% of them singletons. The receptor's source is a human donor who donated a stem cell graft to a child with acute myeloid leukemia. The sequences come from PBMCs from the stem cell graft donor, collected from the stem cell graft. The chain employs TRBV6-2 or TRBV6-3 and TRBJ2-1; D is uncertain. The CDR3 nucleotides read TGTGCCAGCAGAACAACCTCTATCGGAAGACTGTCCTACAATGAGCAGTTCTTC. This gives the protein CASRTTSIGRLSYNEQFF.